Listed below are T cell receptor beta chains from one sample, sequenced in a study of blood T cell repertoires in COVID-19. Data came from immunoSEQ multiplex PCR; TCRdb stores just in-frame clones and leaves some out. This sample has 75,000 to 90,000 clones, with roughly 80% found just once. The sequencing input was peripheral blood. The receptors originated from an elderly man with active or convalescent COVID-19. CDR3s include the opening cysteine and the closing phenylalanine or tryptophan. A D gene is named only where the DNA matches it firmly. Size is omitted from some rows. Given values are once, few, many or a class for expanded clones.

j_call cdr3_length clone_size v_call d_call cdr3_nt cdr3_aa
TRBJ2-1 22 . TRBV5-1 . TGCGCCAGCAGCCAAGAAACTGTAACGGGAGATTTGTTAGGCGGCTCCTACAATGAGCAGTTCTTC CASSQETVTGDLLGGSYNEQFF
TRBJ2-1 16 . TRBV18 . TGTGCCAGCTCACCATTTAAGGCAGGCCCTTACAATGAGCAGTTCTTC CASSPFKAGPYNEQFF
TRBJ2-2 12 . TRBV5-6 . TGTGCCAGCAGCCTATACACCGGGGAGCTGTTTTTT CASSLYTGELFF
TRBJ1-2 14 few TRBV6-4 . TGTGCCAGCAGTGACTCCGCAGGGAGGGGAGGCTACACCTTC CASSDSAGRGGYTF
TRBJ2-2 16 . TRBV27 TRBD1 TGTGCCAGCAGTTTACGCGGACAGGGGAGGACCGGGGAGCTGTTTTTT CASSLRGQGRTGELFF
TRBJ1-1 15 . TRBV28 . TGTGCCAGCAGTTTAATAAGGAGCCTTGACACTGAAGCTTTCTTT CASSLIRSLDTEAFF
TRBJ2-3 14 once TRBV2 . TGTGCCAGCAGCGAGTACCCAACAGCTCCAAGGCGGTATTTT CASSEYPTAPRRYF
TRBJ1-2 15 . TRBV19 TRBD1 TGTGCCAGTAGAAGCCCCGGGACAGAATTTTATGGCTACACCTTC CASRSPGTEFYGYTF
TRBJ1-5 14 . TRBV7-9 . TGTGCCAGCAGCTCCGATACAGGGTCTAAGACCCAGCATTTT CASSSDTGSKTQHF
TRBJ1-6 17 . TRBV3-1/TRBV3-2 TRBD1 TGTGCCAGCAGCCACACGGGACAGGGGGCGTATCATTCACCCCTCCACTTT CASSHTGQGAYHSPLHF
TRBJ1-5 15 many TRBV10-1 TRBD1 TGCGCCAGCTGGACAGGGGCTCATAGCAATCAGCCCCAGCATTTT CASWTGAHSNQPQHF
TRBJ2-3 14 . TRBV3-1/TRBV3-2 . TGTGCCAGCAGCCAAGGGCCTAGCACAGATACGCAGTATTTT CASSQGPSTDTQYF
TRBJ2-1 16 . TRBV3-1/TRBV3-2 . TGTGCCAGCAGCCAAGACTTCTGGCCCCCCTACAATGAGCAGTTCTTC CASSQDFWPPYNEQFF
TRBJ1-2 13 . TRBV11-2 . TGTGCCAGCAGCCCGGCGGGGGGTTATGGCTACACCTTC CASSPAGGYGYTF
TRBJ1-2 14 . TRBV11-2 . TGTGCCAGCAGCGAAGGGGCAGGGGTTTATGGCTACACCTTC CASSEGAGVYGYTF
TRBJ1-1 13 . TRBV28 . TGTGCCAGCAGTTTAACAGGCAGGACTGAAGCTTTCTTT CASSLTGRTEAFF
TRBJ2-5 15 . TRBV28 . TGTGCCAGCAGTTTAGATCCCGGGTGGCAAGAGACCCAGTACTTC CASSLDPGWQETQYF
TRBJ2-2 17 . TRBV19 TRBD2 TGTGCCAGTAGCGAGGGACTAGCGGGAGGAGGCACCGGGGAGCTGTTTTTT CASSEGLAGGGTGELFF
TRBJ1-5 16 . TRBV28 . TGTGCCAGCAGTTTATTTCTTGGGGCCGCCTTAGGGCCCCAGCATTTT CASSLFLGAALGPQHF
TRBJ1-6 14 . TRBV19 . TGTGCCAGTAGCCTAGGGGGGGTGAATTCACCCCTCCACTTT CASSLGGVNSPLHF
TRBJ2-5 16 medium-sized TRBV6-5 TRBD2 TGTGCCAGCAGTTACTTCACAGCGGGGGTACAAGAGACCCAGTACTTC CASSYFTAGVQETQYF
TRBJ1-1 15 once TRBV11-3 TRBD1 TGTGCCAGCAGCCCGGGACAGGGGGTTAGCACTGAAGCTTTCTTT CASSPGQGVSTEAFF
TRBJ2-6 15 . TRBV6-5 TRBD1 TGTGCCAGCAACGGAGGACAGGGTCTCCCCCAAGACCTGACTTTC CASNGGQGLPQDLTF
TRBJ1-1 19 . TRBV5-5 TRBD1 TGTGCCAGCAGCTTGTCGGATTGGAGGGGGCGGTTTTTTTCAACTGAAGCTTTCTTT CASSLSDWRGRFFSTEAFF
TRBJ1-1 16 . TRBV21-1 . TGTGCCAGCAGGTCGGGACGGGGGGCGCGAGATACTGAAGCTTTCTTT CASRSGRGARDTEAFF
TRBJ1-1 12 . TRBV3-1/TRBV3-2 TRBD1 TGTGCCAGCACCCCAGGAGGGGGCGTAACTTTCTTT CASTPGGGVTFF
TRBJ2-5 17 many TRBV5-1 TRBD2 TGCGCCAGCAGCTTGTGGGAGGCTAGCGGGCTCCAAGAGACCCAGTACTTC CASSLWEASGLQETQYF
TRBJ2-5 15 . TRBV29-1 TRBD1 TGCAGCGTTGAACTCGGGACAGGCCACCAAGAGACCCAGTACTTC CSVELGTGHQETQYF
TRBJ2-1 15 few TRBV3-1/TRBV3-2 . TGTGCCAGCAGCCAAGATGGGAGCTGGATCAATGAGCAGTTCTTC CASSQDGSWINEQFF
TRBJ1-5 14 . TRBV6-5 . TGTGCCAGCAGGAGCACCTATAGCAATCAGCCCCAGCATTTT CASRSTYSNQPQHF
TRBJ2-1 15 . TRBV28 TRBD2 TGTGCCAGCACCGGGTCGGGGGGGCAATACAATGAGCAGTTCTTC CASTGSGGQYNEQFF
TRBJ1-2 15 . TRBV3-1/TRBV3-2 TRBD1 TGTGCCAGCAGCCAACCAGGACAGGGCAACTATGGCTACACCTTC CASSQPGQGNYGYTF
TRBJ2-1 17 . TRBV27 . TGTGCCAGCAGTTTAAGGTCCGTACTAGCAGCTTACAATGAGCAGTTCTTC CASSLRSVLAAYNEQFF
TRBJ1-4 17 . TRBV2 . TGTGCCAGCAGTGAAAGTTGGCAGGGGAGGGCTAATGAAAAACTGTTTTTT CASSESWQGRANEKLFF
TRBJ2-5 14 . TRBV11-3 . TGTGCCAGCAGCTACGGGGGGCGCTCAGAGACCCAGTACTTC CASSYGGRSETQYF